These 2 T cell receptor beta chains were sequenced from one sample in a study of Graves' ophthalmopathy and Graves' hyperthyroidism. As the template, RNA transcripts were used to amplify TCR beta CDR3 regions. The first-round RT-PCR employed HTBI primers together with the Qiagen OneStep RT-PCR kit. A multiplex PCR was then performed as the second round. TCRdb re-called the multiplex PCR reads with MiXCR, one entry per CDR3 protein. The sample shows under 800,000 distinct CDR3 sequences, approximately 22% of them seen only once. The specimen sequenced was peripheral blood. Receptors originate from a woman under 30 with stable Graves' hyperthyroidism. Some clones in this sample may be carry-over from other donors' samples.

This sequence joins TRBV12-3 or TRBV12-4 and TRBJ1-2; D not resolved. The V end was cut by 6 bases, the J end by 4 bases, with 21 bases between. The CDR3 contains 16 residues. CDR3 nucleotide sequence: TGTGCCAGCAGGCCCCTGAAAGGTCGTGAGGTCTATGGCTACACCTTC. This gives the protein CASRPLKGREVYGYTF.

The chain joins TRBV5-1 to TRBJ2-2; 9 bases are a match to TRBD1. The V and J ends lost 4 bases and 4 bases, in that order; junction bases with no gene match: 5. This CDR3 comprises 15 residues. CDR1 SGHRS and CDR2 YFSETQ come from the germline V gene. As DNA, the CDR3 is TGCGCCAGCAGCGCCTGGACAGGGGCCACCGGGGAGCTGTTTTTT. The encoded protein is CASSAWTGATGELFF.